The present entry profiles one TCR beta chain with its context. The CDR3 is made up of 16 amino acids. V lost 7 bases and J lost 6, with 25 bases in between. Germline CDR1 reads SGHTS; CDR2 reads YDEGEE. Only in-frame clones appear in the TCRdb table, and some are missing; sequencing was by immunoSEQ multiplex PCR. The sample has 50,000 to 65,000 clones, around 88% seen once. These data are taken from a study of blood T cell repertoires in COVID-19. Across the study: Both acute and convalescent COVID-19 samples were obtained from the United States, Italy and Spain.

The V gene is TRBV5-8, the J gene TRBJ1-1, with no clear D. This clonotype was sampled from a man aged 55 to 70 with acute or convalescent COVID-19. Sequencing was performed on peripheral blood. In DNA form, the CDR3 reads TGTGCCAGCTCCATACCGGGAAGGGCAGTTCTACCTGAAGCTTTCTTT. Translation: CASSIPGRAVLPEAFF.